Shown below are 18 T cell receptor beta chains from a single sample sequenced in a study of PD-1 blockade in mismatch repair-deficient tumors listed by TCRdb under 2017. Libraries came from the immunoSEQ multiplex PCR assay. The source is immuneACCESS, and TCRdb retained only in-frame sequences with V and J called. Part of the clones is not carried over; for the studies checked, unresolved V genes explain less than half of this, and the remainder is unexplained. The sample profile shows about 20,000 clones; almost 85% of them were found once. The biggest ten clones account for under 20% of the sample. Sequenced here: peripheral blood, sampled 2 weeks after starting pembrolizumab. Source of these receptors: an adult with mismatch repair-deficient cancer.

Comment on this clone: At one end the junction does not follow the germline gene, possibly because of a read error. The chain carries TRBV7-7 and TRBJ1-1; D perhaps matches TRBD1 (5 bases). CDR3 length: 13 amino acids. Germline-derived CDR1 and CDR2 are SSHAT and FNYEAQ (reference sequence). For the CDR3, the DNA is TGTGCTAGCAGCCAATGGACGGGGGCTGAAGCTTTCTTT. The encoded protein is CASSQWTGAEAFF.

CDR3 amino acids: CASSRRLAGNTGELFF. CDR3 nucleotides: TGTGCCAGCAGCCGTCGACTAGCGGGCAACACCGGGGAGCTGTTTTTT. The V gene is TRBV11-2, the J gene TRBJ2-2, with 10 bases matching TRBD2. Trimming took 5 bases from V and 2 from J; bases not matched to a gene: 5. CDR1 is SGHAT and CDR2 is FQNNGV in the germline V gene. The CDR3 loop spans 16 amino acids.

V is TRBV28 and J is TRBJ2-3; 9 bases line up with TRBD2. Germline trimming cut 2 bases from V and 2 bases from J; bases unmatched to any gene: 2. Germline CDR1 and CDR2: MDHEN and SYDVKM. The CDR3 runs to 15 residues. CDR3 residues: CASSLRGRATDTQYF. The DNA for the CDR3 is TGTGCCAGCAGTTTACGCGGGAGGGCCACAGATACGCAGTATTTT.

The rearrangement uses TRBV6-6 and TRBJ1-5, with 9 bases fitting TRBD1. CDR3 length equals 16 residues. V dropped 6 bases and J dropped 2; count of bases not matched to a gene: 8. Germline lookup yields CDR1 MNHNY and CDR2 SVGAGI (reference sequence). CDR3 nucleotide sequence: TGTGCCAGCAGCCAACAGGGGGCGGTAGGCAATCAGCCCCAGCATTTT. The encoded protein is CASSQQGAVGNQPQHF.

The CDR3 spells CASSLGSGFSETQYF. CDR3 DNA sequence: TGCGCCAGCAGCTTGGGTAGCGGGTTCAGCGAGACCCAGTACTTC. The J gene is TRBJ2-5, the V gene TRBV5-1, with TRBD2 matching over 7 bases. The length of the CDR3 is 15 residues. After removal of 0 bases from V and 5 bases from J, the junction contained 7 bases not matched to a gene. Germline-derived CDR1 and CDR2 are SGHRS and YFSETQ.

The J gene is TRBJ2-5, the V gene TRBV2; D gene uncertain. CDR3 length: 15 residues. Germline CDR1 SNHLY, CDR2 FYNNEI. V gave up 8 bases and J gave up 2 bases, with 18 bases separating them. CDR3 sequence reads: CASDGEWTAQETQYF. The CDR3, as DNA: TGTGCCAGCGACGGAGAATGGACCGCGCAAGAGACCCAGTACTTC.

The genes are TRBV29-1 and TRBJ2-2; no firm D call. The CDR3 extends over 11 amino acids. Germline V gene data show CDR1 as SQVTM and CDR2 as ANQGSEA. Between the trimmed V and J ends, which lost 0 bases and 7 bases, there was a span of 3 bases. The CDR3 DNA reads TGCAGCGTTGAAGAACGCGGGGAGCTGTTTTTT. This encodes CSVEERGELFF.

CDR3 region: CASSFKGATEAFF. DNA of the CDR3: TGTGCCAGCAGCTTTAAGGGGGCGACTGAAGCTTTCTTT. The chain combines TRBV7-9 with TRBJ1-1; 7 nucleotides match TRBD1. Trimming at V came to 3 bases and at J to 5 bases, leaving 3 bases not matched to a gene. This CDR3 region has 13 residues. Germline V gene data show CDR1 as SEHNR and CDR2 as FQNEAQ (reference sequence).

The CDR3 here is CASSLGGLAGVSNTQYF. For the CDR3, the DNA is TGTGCCAGCAGCTTAGGGGGGCTAGCGGGAGTTTCGAATACGCAGTATTTT. The rearrangement joins TRBV7-2 to TRBJ2-3; 10 nucleotides align to TRBD2. The CDR3 runs 17 residues. V was clipped by 1 base and J by 7 bases; unmatched bases: 11. Germline CDR1 and CDR2: SGHTA and FQGNSA.

The chain joins TRBV4-1 to TRBJ2-2; D unclear. Trimming cost V 4 bases and J 0 bases, with 9 bases left between them. CDR1 is MGHRA, CDR2 YSYEKL, per germline. This CDR3 is 15 amino acids long. The CDR3 coding sequence is TGCGCCAGCAGCCCCCGGACGGCGAACACCGGGGAGCTGTTTTTT. It is translated as CASSPRTANTGELFF.

The CDR3: CASSLARVGEKLFF. CDR3 in DNA: TGTGCCAGCAGCTTAGCCAGGGTCGGAGAAAAACTGTTTTTT. The chain carries TRBV7-9 and TRBJ1-4; a possible D gene is TRBD1 (5 bases). Trimming stripped 0 bases from V and 8 bases from J, with 10 bases between. The CDR3 spans 14 residues. In germline, CDR1 is SEHNR, CDR2 FQNEAQ (reference sequence).

The chain employs TRBV7-3 and TRBJ2-1; D unresolved. Germline CDR1 is SGHTA and CDR2 is FQGTGA. CDR3 length equals 13 residues. Trimming removed 0 bases from V and 10 bases from J, with 10 bases in between. Here the CDR3 reads CASSLTSEMEQFF. CDR3 DNA sequence: TGTGCCAGCAGCTTAACGTCCGAGATGGAGCAGTTCTTC.

The chain has TRBV30 and TRBJ1-5; D uncertain. Germline CDR1 is GTSNPN and CDR2 is SVGIG (reference sequence). Trimming left V 2 bases short and J 4 bases short, with 12 bases between. CDR3 length: 14 amino acids. The CDR3 here is CAWSSGETNQPQHF. The CDR3 coding sequence is TGTGCCTGGAGTAGCGGGGAGACTAATCAGCCCCAGCATTTT.

The chain has TRBV19 and TRBJ2-3, with D tentatively TRBD2 (6 bases). Germline CDR1 reads LNHDA; CDR2 reads SQIVND (reference sequence). This CDR3 contains 16 residues. Trimming removed 0 bases at V and 2 bases at J, with 12 bases between. CDR3 sequence (DNA): TGTGCCAGTAGTATAGATCTCGGGGGATCCACAGATACGCAGTATTTT. Translating gives CASSIDLGGSTDTQYF. The whole variable domain, remainder taken from reference TRBV19 and TRBJ2-3, is DGGITQSPKYLFRKEGQNVTLSCEQNLNHDAMYWYRQDPGQGLRLIYYSQIVNDFQKGDIAEGYSVSREKKESFPLTVTSAQKNPTAFYLCASSIDLGGSTDTQYFGPGTRLTVL.

The chain uses TRBV9 and TRBJ2-3, with 16 bases aligning to TRBD2. CDR3 length equals 17 residues. V was clipped by 3 bases and J by 2 bases; unmatched bases: 3. Germline CDR1 SGDLS, CDR2 YYNGEE. This CDR3 reads CASSAGLAGGITDTQYF. Here the CDR3 DNA reads TGTGCCAGCAGCGCGGGACTAGCGGGAGGGATCACAGATACGCAGTATTTT.

V usage is TRBV29-1 and J usage is TRBJ2-1, with 9 bases aligning to TRBD1. Germline V lookup: CDR1 SQVTM, CDR2 ANQGSEA. The CDR3 sequence is 14 residues long. With 6 bases clipped from V and 7 bases from J, the junction kept 10 bases outside the gene matches. CDR3 loop: CSVRPGTGWNEQFF. The CDR3 nucleotides read TGCAGCGTGAGGCCCGGGACAGGGTGGAATGAGCAGTTCTTC.

The CDR3 DNA sequence: TGTGCCAGCAGTGAAGTGGTCAGGTTGACTGAAAAACTGTTTTTT. Its protein product is CASSEVVRLTEKLFF. The V gene is TRBV2, the J gene TRBJ1-4; D unresolved. Germline loops: CDR1 SNHLY, CDR2 FYNNEI. Trimming left V 1 base short and J 7 bases short, with 13 bases between. CDR3 length equals 15 residues.

This clone has just one count. Here the CDR3 reads CASSLIATNEKLFF. The CDR3 DNA is TGTGCCAGCAGCCTCATTGCAACTAATGAAAAACTGTTTTTT. The gene calls are TRBV27 and TRBJ1-4; no clear D gene. The germline V and J ends were trimmed by 6 bases and 0 bases, with 8 bases remaining between them. The germline CDR1 and CDR2 sequences are MNHEY and SMNVEV (reference sequence). This CDR3 contains 14 residues.